This T cell receptor (beta chain) was sequenced in a study of blood T cell repertoires in COVID-19. Study details: COVID-19 samples collected from the United States, Italy and Spain covered acute and convalescent phases. PBMCs, B-cell-depleted T cells, or T cells provided the cDNA or gDNA that made up the material.

Repertoires were generated with immunoSEQ multiplex PCR, while TCRdb's copy carries only in-frame clones and drops some. Among about 200,000 clones listed, around 85% were seen once. Participant ages covered about 18 to 100 years across 25 or so US areas. Which cohort a participant joined came from the clinical history participants gave. The CDR3 length is 20 residues. The chain employs TRBV1 and TRBJ2-3; TRBD2 is the table's D call, not checked against the DNA. TRBV1 is annotated as a pseudogene. Sequenced: PBMCs or T cells enriched from blood (not recorded which). This TCR was recovered from a woman aged 40 to 50 with acute COVID-19. The CDR3 sequence: CTSSPRGTGSGPPSTDTQYF. For the CDR3, the DNA is TGCACCAGCAGCCCCCGGGGAACCGGGAGTGGGCCCCCAAGCACAGATACGCAGTATTTT.